The next 5 T cell receptor beta chains were all read from a single sample in a study of Tregs in tolerant kidney transplant recipients. Here immunoSEQ multiplex PCR was the method, and the copy in TCRdb shows in-frame clones only, minus some. The sample includes some 15,000 clones, about four fifths of them seen just once. Sequences were derived from Tregs from blood, sampled before the transplant. All receptors derive from a human donor who received a combined kidney and bone marrow transplant.

The chain employs TRBV2 and TRBJ1-5, with D tentatively TRBD1 (6 bases). V lost 1 base, J lost 1 base, and 11 bases lay in between. Per germline, CDR1 SNHLY and CDR2 FYNNEI. The CDR3 consists of 16 residues. The CDR3 DNA reads TGTGCCAGCAGTGAAGGCTGGGGGCGAAGCAATCAGCCCCAGCATTTT. It encodes CASSEGWGRSNQPQHF.

The gene calls are TRBV2 and TRBJ2-4; 10 nucleotides agree with TRBD2. V shed 3 bases and J 0 bases; nucleotides not matched to a gene: 11. Germline CDR1 reads SNHLY; CDR2 reads FYNNEI. The CDR3 totals 19 residues. The chain's CDR3 is CASSDWLAGGPPAKNIQYF. The CDR3 DNA is TGTGCCAGCAGTGATTGGTTAGCGGGGGGCCCTCCAGCCAAAAACATTCAGTACTTC. Looking up the rest from reference TRBV2 and TRBJ2-4 gives the full variable domain: EPEVTQTPSHQVTQMGQEVILRCVPISNHLYFYWYRQILGQKVEFLVSFYNNEISEKSEIFDDQFSVERPDGSNFTLKIRSTKLEDSAMYFCASSDWLAGGPPAKNIQYFGAGTRLSVL.

The rearrangement joins TRBV27 to TRBJ1-2; D is perhaps TRBD1 (6 bases). Germline lookup yields CDR1 MNHEY and CDR2 SMNVEV (reference sequence). V lost 6 bases and J 0 bases, leaving 14 bases between the germline ends. The CDR3 length is 15 residues. The DNA for the CDR3 is TGTGCCAGCAGCTTTTCCGGACAGTCTAACTATGGCTACACCTTC. It is translated as CASSFSGQSNYGYTF.

CDR3 region: CASSVSSGRAFEQFF. Here the CDR3 DNA reads TGTGCCAGCAGCGTTTCTAGCGGGAGGGCCTTTGAGCAGTTCTTC. The chain joins TRBV9 to TRBJ2-1; 12 bases align to TRBD2. The length of the CDR3 is 15 residues. Losses at the gene ends were 2 bases for V and 9 bases for J; bases not matched to a gene: 6. The germline gives CDR1 SGDLS, CDR2 YYNGEE. Full variable domain (missing parts from reference TRBV9 and TRBJ2-1): DSGVTQTPKHLITATGQRVTLRCSPRSGDLSVYWYQQSLDQGLQFLIQYYNGEERAKGNILERFSAQQFPDLHSELNLSSLELGDSALYFCASSVSSGRAFEQFFGPGTRLTVL.

In DNA, the CDR3 is TGCAGTTCCCAGAAGGGGGAGACCCAGTACTTC. Its translation: CSSQKGETQYF. The rearrangement uses TRBV20-1 and TRBJ2-5, with TRBD1 as a possible D gene (5 bases). Trimming left V 8 bases short and J 5 bases short, with 12 bases between. Germline V gene lookup returns CDR1 DFQATT and CDR2 SNEGSKA (reference sequence). This CDR3 spans 11 amino acids.